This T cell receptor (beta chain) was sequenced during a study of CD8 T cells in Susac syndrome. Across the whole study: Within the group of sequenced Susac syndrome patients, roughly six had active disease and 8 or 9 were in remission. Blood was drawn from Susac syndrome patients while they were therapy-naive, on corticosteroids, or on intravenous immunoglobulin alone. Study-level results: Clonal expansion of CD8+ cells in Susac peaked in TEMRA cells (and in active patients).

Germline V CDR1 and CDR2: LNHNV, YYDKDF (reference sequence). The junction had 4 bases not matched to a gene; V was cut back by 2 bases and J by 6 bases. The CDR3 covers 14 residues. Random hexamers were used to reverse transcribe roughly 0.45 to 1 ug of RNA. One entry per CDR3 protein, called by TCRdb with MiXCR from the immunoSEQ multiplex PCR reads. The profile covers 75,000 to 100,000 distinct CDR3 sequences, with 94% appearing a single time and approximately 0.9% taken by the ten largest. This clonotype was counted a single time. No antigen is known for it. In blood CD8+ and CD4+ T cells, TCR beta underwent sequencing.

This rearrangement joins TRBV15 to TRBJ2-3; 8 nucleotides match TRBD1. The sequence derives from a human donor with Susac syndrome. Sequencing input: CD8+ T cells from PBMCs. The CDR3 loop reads CATSRKDRADTQYF. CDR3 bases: TGTGCCACCAGCAGAAAGGACAGGGCCGATACGCAGTATTTT.